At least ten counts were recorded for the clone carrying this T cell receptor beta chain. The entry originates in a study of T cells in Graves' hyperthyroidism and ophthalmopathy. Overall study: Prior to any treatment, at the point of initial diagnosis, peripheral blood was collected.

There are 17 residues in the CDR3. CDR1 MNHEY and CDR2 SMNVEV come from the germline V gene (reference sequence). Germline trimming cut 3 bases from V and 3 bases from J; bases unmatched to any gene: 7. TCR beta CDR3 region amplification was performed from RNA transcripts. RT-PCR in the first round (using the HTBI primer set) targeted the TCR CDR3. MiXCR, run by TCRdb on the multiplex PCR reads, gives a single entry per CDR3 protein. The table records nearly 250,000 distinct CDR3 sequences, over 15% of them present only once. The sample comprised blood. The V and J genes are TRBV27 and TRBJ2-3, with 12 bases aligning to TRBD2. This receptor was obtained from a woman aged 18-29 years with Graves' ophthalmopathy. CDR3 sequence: CASSFHRTSGMTDTQYF. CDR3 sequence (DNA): TGTGCCAGCAGTTTCCACCGGACTAGCGGGATGACAGATACGCAGTATTTT.